This paragraph covers one T cell receptor (beta chain) sequence. J gave up 2 bases and V 4 bases, and 3 bases lay outside the gene matches. Germline V CDR1 and CDR2: SGHRS, YFSETQ. The CDR3 totals 14 residues. Authors' processing steps: Counts of nucleated cells, estimated from reference gene primer amplification, were obtained. The repertoire was sequenced with immunoSEQ multiplex PCR; TCRdb's copy has only in-frame clones and lacks some. The V and J calls and clone size come from that table; D and trimming were worked out from the DNA. The repertoire holds 130,000 to 150,000 clones, with about 85% as singletons. The data were taken from a study of blood T cell repertoires in COVID-19. The overall study: Acute-phase and convalescent COVID-19 samples originated in the United States, Italy and Spain. The cDNA or gDNA used as material had been derived from T cells, B-cell-depleted T cells, or PBMCs.

This TCR derives from a human donor with acute or convalescent COVID-19. The donor label of this sample is uncertain. What was sequenced was peripheral blood. The V and J genes are TRBV5-1 and TRBJ1-3, with 7 bases fitting TRBD1. The DNA for the CDR3 is TGCGCCAGCAGCCCGGGGACAGCTGGAAACACCATATATTTT. Protein: CASSPGTAGNTIYF.